These 15 T cell receptor beta chains were all obtained from the same sample, sequenced in a study of PD-L1 blockade in urothelial cancer. The assay was immunoSEQ multiplex PCR, and TCRdb's table has in-frame clones only and misses some. Counted here are about 82,000 clones, about 80% occurring once; the ten biggest clones make up roughly 9.5%. The sequencing here drew on PBMCs, taken around atezolizumab (anti-PD-L1) treatment. These receptors were obtained from a man in his sixties or seventies with urothelial cancer.

This clone was observed a handful of times. The CDR3 sequence: CSADTGVEQFF. As DNA, the CDR3 is TGCAGTGCCGATACAGGGGTCGAGCAGTTCTTC. The chain is built from TRBV20-1 and TRBJ2-1, with 7 bases matching TRBD1. Per the germline V gene, CDR1 is DFQATT and CDR2 is SNEGSKA (reference sequence). The V and J ends lost 6 bases and 10 bases, in that order; junction bases with no gene match: 6. This CDR3 has 11 residues.

In its sample, this clone is medium-sized. The chain joins TRBV7-9 to TRBJ2-7, with 12 bases aligning to TRBD1. Germline values: CDR1 SEHNR, CDR2 FQNEAQ (reference sequence). V lost 7 bases to trimming and J lost 0 bases; unmatched junction nucleotides: 7. The CDR3 is made up of 16 amino acids. Here the CDR3 reads CASIGTGGTSSYEQYF. CDR3 sequence (DNA): TGTGCCAGCATCGGGACAGGGGGCACGAGCTCCTACGAGCAGTACTTC.

V and J are TRBV19 and TRBJ2-5; D unclear. CDR3 length: 16 amino acids. Germline lookup yields CDR1 LNHDA and CDR2 SQIVND (reference sequence). Trimming removed 3 bases from V and 3 bases from J, with 17 bases in between. The CDR3 is CASSIALGASEETQYF. As DNA, the CDR3 is TGTGCCAGTAGTATCGCCCTAGGAGCGTCAGAAGAGACCCAGTACTTC.

This rearrangement joins TRBV19 to TRBJ1-4; the match to TRBD1 covers 8 bases. Germline CDR1 and CDR2: LNHDA and SQIVND (reference sequence). The CDR3 has 16 amino acids. The junction had 4 bases not matched to a gene; V was cut back by 4 bases and J by 0 bases. As DNA, the CDR3 is TGTGCCAGTAGTACCGGGACAGGTACAACTAATGAAAAACTGTTTTTT. Translation: CASSTGTGTTNEKLFF. Drawing the rest from reference TRBV19 and TRBJ1-4, the complete variable domain is DGGITQSPKYLFRKEGQNVTLSCEQNLNHDAMYWYRQDPGQGLRLIYYSQIVNDFQKGDIAEGYSVSREKKESFPLTVTSAQKNPTAFYLCASSTGTGTTNEKLFFGSGTQLSVL.

The rearrangement links TRBV5-8 to TRBJ1-5, with TRBD1 identical over 7 bases. The CDR3 consists of 15 residues. Germline values: CDR1 SGHTS, CDR2 YDEGEE. V lost 4 bases to trimming and J lost 3 bases; unmatched junction nucleotides: 7. CDR3 coding DNA: TGTGCCAGCAGCCTGCAGGGGGTAAACAATCAGCCCCAGCATTTT. Translated: CASSLQGVNNQPQHF. The full variable domain, in which reference TRBV5-8 and TRBJ1-5 provide the parts outside the CDR3, is EAGVTQSPTHLIKTRGQQATLRCSPISGHTSVYWYQQALGLGLQFLLWYDEGEERNRGNFPPRFSGRQFPNYSSELNVNALELEDSALYLCASSLQGVNNQPQHFGDGTRLSIL.

In this sample, this clone turned up once. The chain has TRBV30 and TRBJ2-7; D unclear. This CDR3 is 13 amino acids long. CDR1 GTSNPN and CDR2 SVGIG come from the germline V gene (reference sequence). Trimming cost V 5 bases and J 0 bases, with 11 bases left between them. CDR3 DNA sequence: TGTGCCTGGTCGACTGCAAGCTCCTACGAGCAGTACTTC. This codes for CAWSTASSYEQYF.

The chain carries TRBV14 and TRBJ1-2; 9 bases align to TRBD1. Germline values: CDR1 SGHDN, CDR2 FVKESK. V lost 4 bases and J lost 2; bases outside the gene matches: 5. CDR3 size: 15 residues. The CDR3 region is CASSPGDRVNYGYTF. For the CDR3, the DNA is TGTGCCAGCAGCCCAGGGGACAGGGTGAACTATGGCTACACCTTC. Variable domain in full (rest from reference TRBV14 and TRBJ1-2): EAGVTQFPSHSVIEKGQTVTLRCDPISGHDNLYWYRRVMGKEIKFLLHFVKESKQDESGMPNNRFLAERTGGTYSTLKVQPAELEDSGVYFCASSPGDRVNYGYTFGSGTRLTVV.

The chain is built from TRBV7-6 and TRBJ1-4; 12 bases align to TRBD1. Trimming removed 6 bases from V and 8 bases from J; junction bases left unmatched: 10. The CDR3 sequence is 16 residues long. Germline V gene sequence: CDR1 SGHVS, CDR2 FNYEAQ. CDR3 in amino acids: CASSPNPGQGAEKLFF. CDR3 DNA sequence: TGTGCCAGCAGTCCCAATCCGGGACAGGGGGCGGAAAAACTGTTTTTT. Combining the CDR3 with reference TRBV7-6 and TRBJ1-4 gives the whole variable domain GAGVSQSPRYKVTKRGQDVALRCDPISGHVSLYWYRQALGQGPEFLTYFNYEAQQDKSGLPNDRFSAERPEGSISTLTIQRTEQRDSAMYRCASSPNPGQGAEKLFFGSGTQLSVL.

The chain employs TRBV9 and TRBJ2-2; the D gene is possibly TRBD2 (5 bases). The CDR3 covers 14 residues. Germline-derived CDR1 and CDR2 are SGDLS and YYNGEE. With 3 bases removed from V and 6 bases from J, the gap between germline ends came to 12 bases. CDR3 in amino acids: CASSARDFAGELFF. The CDR3 nucleotides are TGTGCCAGCAGCGCTCGGGATTTTGCCGGGGAGCTGTTTTTT.

The chain carries TRBV15 and TRBJ2-1, with TRBD2 matching over 12 bases. J was trimmed by 9 bases and V by 0 bases; bases with no gene match: 3. The CDR3 has 15 amino acids. The germline V gene has CDR1 LNHNV and CDR2 YYDKDF (reference sequence). The CDR3 nucleotides are TGTGCCACCAGCAGAGAGGCTAGCGGGAGGGTTGAGCAGTTCTTC. Protein product: CATSREASGRVEQFF.

This clone was picked up one time. The CDR3 region has the DNA TGTGCCACCAGCAGGGGGACAGGGTCCTACAATGAGCAGTTCTTC. Translating it yields CATSRGTGSYNEQFF. The chain recombines TRBV15 with TRBJ2-1, with 9 positions matching TRBD1. Trimming took 3 bases from V and 1 from J; bases not matched to a gene: 1. Germline V CDR1 and CDR2: LNHNV, YYDKDF (reference sequence). CDR3 length: 15 amino acids.

The rearrangement links TRBV10-3 to TRBJ2-7, with D perhaps matching TRBD1 (6 bases). The V gene's germline CDR1 is ENHRY and CDR2 SYGVKD. V lost 5 bases and J 3 bases, leaving 8 bases between the germline ends. The length of the CDR3 is 12 residues. CDR3 sequence reads: CAISIQGYEQYF. CDR3 nucleotides: TGTGCCATCAGTATACAGGGCTACGAGCAGTACTTC.

This sequence joins TRBV5-1 and TRBJ1-1, with D uncertain. V lost 0 bases, J lost 4 bases, and 10 bases lay in between. The V gene's germline CDR1 is SGHRS and CDR2 YFSETQ. The CDR3 has 14 amino acids. CDR3 loop: CASSLEPRGTEAFF. CDR3 sequence (DNA): TGCGCCAGCAGCTTGGAGCCCCGGGGCACTGAAGCTTTCTTT.

By share, this clone ranks as medium-sized. V is TRBV19 and J is TRBJ2-1; D call uncertain. The germline V gene encodes CDR1 LNHDA and CDR2 SQIVND (reference sequence). Trimming shortened V by 11 bases and J by 9 bases, and 11 bases separated the two germline ends. The CDR3 has 10 residues. The DNA for the CDR3 is TGTGCCTCTGAAGGCGGTGAGCAGTTCTTC. This gives the protein CASEGGEQFF.

The chain carries TRBV2 and TRBJ2-5; D might be TRBD1 (6 bases). There are 14 residues in the CDR3. The germline V gene has CDR1 SNHLY and CDR2 FYNNEI. V was cut by 1 base and J by 1 base, with 7 bases left in between. The CDR3 region has the DNA TGTGCCAGCAGTGAAGGGACAGTCCAAGAGACCCAGTACTTC. It translates to CASSEGTVQETQYF.